These 20 T cell receptor beta chains originate from one sample sequenced in a study of T cells expressing NK-cell markers. From the 5' RACE reads, TCRdb lists one entry per CDR3 protein and no DNA. This sample's clone table lists some 600,000 distinct CDR3 sequences. The sequencing sample was made of blood T cells: a sorted CD56 or NKG2C T cell subset, CD4+ or CD8+ T cells, or bulk PBMC T cells (not recorded which). The receptors stem from a young man in good health.

The chain employs TRBV20-1 and TRBJ1-1; TCRdb lists TRBD1, though no DNA is available to test this call. This CDR3 has 15 residues. Germline CDR1 reads DFQATT; CDR2 reads SNEGSKA (reference sequence). CDR3 loop: CSARRAQTGNTEAFF.

The J gene is TRBJ2-5, the V gene TRBV3-1; with no DNA, the TCRdb D assignment of TRBD2 cannot be verified. This CDR3 has 17 amino acids. Germline-derived CDR1 and CDR2 are LGHDT and YNNKEL (reference sequence). This CDR3 reads CASSQDSRAGGGETQYF.

V and J are TRBV5-8 and TRBJ2-1; TCRdb selects TRBD1, and the lack of DNA leaves this call unchecked. CDR3 size: 15 residues. Germline lookup yields CDR1 SGHTS and CDR2 YDEGEE. CDR3 amino acids: CASSRLRDNYNEQFF.

J is TRBJ2-2 and V is TRBV5-1; no DNA is available, so the TRBD2 call from TCRdb remains unchecked. The CDR3 contains 17 residues. Germline CDR1 is SGHRS and CDR2 is YFSETQ. The CDR3 loop is CASSSHPEAGATGELFF.

The rearrangement uses TRBV7-2 and TRBJ2-5. The V gene's germline CDR1 is SGHTA and CDR2 FQGNSA. This CDR3 has 11 amino acids. The CDR3: CASSPRETQYF.

CDR3 sequence reads: CASSRQIDEKLFF. V is TRBV27 and J is TRBJ1-4; as DNA is missing, the TRBD1 call by TCRdb cannot be tested. This CDR3 is built from 13 residues. Germline loops: CDR1 MNHEY, CDR2 SMNVEV (reference sequence). Full variable domain (remainder filled in from reference TRBV27 and TRBJ1-4): EAQVTQNPRYLITVTGKKLTVTCSQNMNHEYMSWYRQDPGLGLRQIYYSMNVEVTDKGDVPEGYKVSRKEKRNFPLILESPSPNQTSLYFCASSRQIDEKLFFGSGTQLSVL.

This chain connects TRBV12-3 or TRBV12-4 to TRBJ2-5; with no DNA, the TCRdb D assignment of TRBD1 cannot be verified. The CDR3 totals 13 residues. The CDR3 reads CASSNRQGATQYF.

The CDR3 spells CASRSAGEGETQYF. V gene TRBV12-3 or TRBV12-4 combines with J gene TRBJ2-5; TCRdb reports TRBD1, a call that lacks DNA to check it against. CDR3 size: 14 residues.

The rearrangement joins TRBV20-1 to TRBJ1-5; the TRBD1 assignment by TCRdb is unverifiable without DNA. The CDR3 runs to 14 residues. CDR1 and CDR2 from the germline V gene are DFQATT and SNEGSKA (reference sequence). The CDR3 region is CSAVQAGDNQPQHF.

The chain is built from TRBV7-2 and TRBJ1-1; no DNA is available, so the TRBD1 call from TCRdb remains unchecked. The germline gives CDR1 SGHTA, CDR2 FQGNSA. The CDR3 consists of 15 residues. The chain's CDR3 is CASSKTRGQNTEAFF.

V usage is TRBV27 and J usage is TRBJ2-1; TCRdb indicates TRBD2, and absent DNA this call remains unverified. CDR1 MNHEY and CDR2 SMNVEV come from the germline V gene (reference sequence). The CDR3 has 19 residues. CDR3 sequence: CASSSDVRVAGGPYNEQFF.

V is TRBV29-1 and J is TRBJ2-5; lacking DNA, the TRBD2 call made by TCRdb goes unchecked. The CDR3 runs to 16 residues. Germline assignment: CDR1 SQVTM and CDR2 ANQGSEA. The CDR3 sequence: CSVESLASGIQETQYF.

The CDR3 sequence is CASSLNFGEQFF. V and J are TRBV5-1 and TRBJ2-1. CDR3 length equals 12 residues. From germline, CDR1 is SGHRS and CDR2 YFSETQ.

This sequence joins TRBV6-2 or TRBV6-3 and TRBJ2-7; no DNA is available, so the TRBD2 call from TCRdb remains unchecked. The CDR3 sequence is 14 residues long. Germline V gene data show CDR1 as MNHEY and CDR2 as SVGEGT. The CDR3 loop is CASGQAGAGYEQYF.

The rearrangement uses TRBV18 and TRBJ2-1; TCRdb calls TRBD2, which cannot be checked without DNA. The CDR3 consists of 13 residues. Germline lookup yields CDR1 KGHSH and CDR2 LQKENI. The CDR3 region is CASSPAGGGEQFF.

The CDR3 loop reads CASSATSGRVNEQYF. The V gene is TRBV28, the J gene TRBJ2-7; the D gene TCRdb calls, TRBD2, cannot be checked with no DNA. The CDR3 runs 15 residues. The V gene's germline CDR1 is MDHEN and CDR2 SYDVKM.

The V gene is TRBV5-1, the J gene TRBJ2-5; the D call of TRBD1 rests on TCRdb alone, since no DNA is present to check it. The CDR3 totals 14 residues. Germline values: CDR1 SGHRS, CDR2 YFSETQ. The CDR3 sequence is CASSLEGASETQYF.

The chain couples TRBV6-5 to TRBJ2-7; TCRdb picks TRBD1, but there is no DNA to check that call. CDR1 is MNHEY, CDR2 SVGAGI, per germline. CDR3 length: 14 residues. The CDR3 reads CASKMGQAHPQQYF.

The chain recombines TRBV5-4 with TRBJ2-1. The CDR3 is 15 residues long. Germline CDR1 SGHNT, CDR2 YYREEE (reference sequence). This CDR3 reads CASSLFQRTYNEQFF.

The rearrangement links TRBV5-6 to TRBJ2-7; the D call from TCRdb, TRBD1, cannot be confirmed without DNA. There are 14 residues in the CDR3. CDR1 is SGHDT, CDR2 YYEEEE, per germline. This chain's CDR3 is CASSLGQGHYEQYF.